Listed below are T cell receptor beta chains from one sample, sequenced in a study of shared T cell receptors in the human thymus. TCRdb keeps only in-frame clones here, not all; method: immunoSEQ multiplex PCR. The sample yields roughly 710,000 clones, around 85% seen once. These same records also appear under a second study, on human thymus T cells.

Sequenced: thymocytes. The receptors originated from a girl under three years old with a congenital heart defect. Each CDR3 is given with its conserved first and last residue. Each record gives: CDR3 length, J gene, V gene, CDR3 protein.

length: 15
J: TRBJ2-7
V: TRBV5-8
CDR3: CASSPVYDCFYEQYF

length: 18
J: TRBJ1-1
V: TRBV4-3
CDR3: CASSQEEVGDGGPTEAFF

length: 14
J: TRBJ2-7
V: TRBV9
CDR3: CASSPDRGPYEQYF

length: 15
J: TRBJ1-3
V: TRBV2
CDR3: CASSDRATSGNTIYF

length: 15
J: TRBJ1-2
V: TRBV5-4
CDR3: CASSLRGVVIDGYTF

length: 17
J: TRBJ1-6
V: TRBV19
CDR3: CASSIDKGGKRISPLHF

length: 14
J: TRBJ1-2
V: TRBV5-4
CDR3: CASSLGQGAGGYTF

length: 16
J: TRBJ1-4
V: TRBV14
CDR3: CASSQDLAPLKEKLFF

length: 13
J: TRBJ1-1
V: TRBV5-6
CDR3: CASSLDRDTEAFF

length: 14
J: TRBJ1-2
V: TRBV6-1
CDR3: CASIGTGLLYGYTF

length: 14
J: TRBJ2-1
V: TRBV5-1
CDR3: CASSLDSSYNEQFF

length: 16
J: TRBJ2-7
V: TRBV5-1
CDR3: CASRPDSGQGPYEQYF

length: 16
J: TRBJ2-3
V: TRBV5-6
CDR3: CASFRSGTGWTDTQYF

length: 14
J: TRBJ2-5
V: TRBV6-5
CDR3: CASSPRGGRETQYF

length: 16
J: TRBJ2-7
V: TRBV7-8
CDR3: CASSPIPDRGRYEQYF

length: 15
J: TRBJ2-1
V: TRBV19
CDR3: CASNGGGGSYNEQFF

length: 19
J: TRBJ1-2
V: TRBV5-6
CDR3: CASSPHPPRDRVHSDGYTF

length: 15
J: TRBJ2-1
V: TRBV5-4
CDR3: CASRPGGAGNNEQFF

length: 15
J: TRBJ1-5
V: TRBV19
CDR3: CASSIRGYGNQPQHF

length: 16
J: TRBJ1-1
V: TRBV18
CDR3: CASSPSWRGKNTEAFF

length: 16
J: TRBJ1-1
V: TRBV18
CDR3: CASSPPVGGQGAEAFF

length: 14
J: TRBJ1-5
V: TRBV7-2
CDR3: CASSPYRGNQPQHF

length: 15
J: TRBJ2-7
V: TRBV6-1
CDR3: CASSEPSFPYYEQYF

length: 18
J: TRBJ2-7
V: TRBV5-1
CDR3: CASSLVSRGGPPSYEQYF

length: 20
J: TRBJ2-2
V: TRBV27
CDR3: CASSPQGIRLPNTNTGELFF

length: 19
J: TRBJ2-7
V: TRBV7-2
CDR3: CASSLGTGRGSGGPYEQYF

length: 16
J: TRBJ2-2
V: TRBV5-6
CDR3: CVSSPPLGAWTGELFF

length: 20
J: TRBJ1-2
V: TRBV7-6
CDR3: CASSQRVLLPRADENYGYTF

length: 16
J: TRBJ2-1
V: TRBV6-5
CDR3: CASSYPGLAGYNEQFF

length: 16
J: TRBJ1-1
V: TRBV10-2
CDR3: CASSESSGQANTEAFF

length: 17
J: TRBJ1-1
V: TRBV4-1
CDR3: CASSQIWGPPSRTEAFF

length: 16
J: TRBJ1-2
V: TRBV5-1
CDR3: CASSCQGAPDNYGYTF

length: 16
J: TRBJ1-6
V: TRBV9
CDR3: CASSVGAPLGGPPLHF

length: 20
J: TRBJ1-1
V: TRBV7-8
CDR3: CASSLTPTRQGKKENTEAFF

length: 14
J: TRBJ2-3
V: TRBV4-3
CDR3: CASSQILGTDTQYF

length: 14
J: TRBJ1-1
V: TRBV7-9
CDR3: CASSDRGGNTEAFF

length: 15
J: TRBJ2-7
V: TRBV5-4
CDR3: CASSFRGRGSYEQYF

length: 16
J: TRBJ2-3
V: TRBV4-1
CDR3: CASSLRDQGSTDTQYF

length: 11
J: TRBJ2-7
V: TRBV5-4
CDR3: CASSSGEEQYF

length: 17
J: TRBJ1-6
V: TRBV7-6
CDR3: CASSFLPPGSGNSPLHF

length: 16
J: TRBJ1-2
V: TRBV27
CDR3: CASSPVIRGARNGYTF